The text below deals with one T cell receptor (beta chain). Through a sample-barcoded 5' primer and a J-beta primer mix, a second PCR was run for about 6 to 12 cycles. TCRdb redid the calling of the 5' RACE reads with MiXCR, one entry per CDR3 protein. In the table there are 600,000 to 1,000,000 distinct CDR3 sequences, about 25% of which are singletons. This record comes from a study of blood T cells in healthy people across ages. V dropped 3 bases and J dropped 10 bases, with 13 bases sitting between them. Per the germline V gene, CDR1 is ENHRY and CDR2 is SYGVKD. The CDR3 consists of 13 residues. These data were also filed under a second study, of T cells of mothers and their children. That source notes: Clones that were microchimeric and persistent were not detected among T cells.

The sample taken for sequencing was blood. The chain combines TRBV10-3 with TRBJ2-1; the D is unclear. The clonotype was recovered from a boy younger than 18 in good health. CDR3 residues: CAISEATIVEQFF. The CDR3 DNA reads TGTGCCATCAGTGAAGCTACGATCGTAGAGCAGTTCTTC.